This TCR beta chain stems from a study of B cell selection in AIRE deficiency. Study outcomes and limitations: Only TCRbeta was sequenced; roughly 38% of shared healthy Treg sequences appeared in Tconv. AIRE-deficient Tconv and Treg repertoires matched healthy donors in TCRBV, CDR3 length, diversity.

On this clone itself: Its antigen remains unidentified.

Sorting defined conventional CD4 T cells as CD4+CD127+. Per the original data handling: Conventional T cell pools: about 100,000 distinct patient, 130,000 to 150,000 donor TCRbeta sequences. Repertoires were generated with immunoSEQ multiplex PCR, while TCRdb's copy carries only in-frame clones and drops some. Clone size and V and J calls were adopted from that table, with D and trimming inferred from the DNA. The sample includes roughly 23,000 clones, around 97% of them seen just once. Germline CDR1 MDHEN, CDR2 SYDVKM. The CDR3 runs 14 residues. The V and J ends lost 11 bases and 3 bases respectively, with 19 bases between them.

Specimen: conventional CD4+ T cells sorted from PBMCs. This receptor was identified in a human donor with AIRE deficiency. The rearrangement uses TRBV28 and TRBJ1-1; D perhaps matches TRBD1 (6 bases). CDR3 DNA: TGTGCCGGACAACAGGGTCCTGGCCACACTGAAGCTTTCTTT. Translation: CAGQQGPGHTEAFF.